This entry lists 21 T cell receptor beta chains sequenced from one sample in a study of identical twins. TCRdb analysed the 5' RACE reads with MiXCR anew, one entry per CDR3 protein. The sample consists of roughly 720,000 distinct CDR3 sequences, 15% to 20% of them appearing once. The sample was also reused in another study, on T cells expressing NK-cell markers.

The sequencing input was PBMCs. These receptor sequences come from a woman aged 18-35 years in good health.

This clonotype was counted a few times. The chain is built from TRBV20-1 and TRBJ2-4; tentatively, D is TRBD1 (6 bases). CDR3 length equals 13 residues. Germline assignment: CDR1 DFQATT and CDR2 SNEGSKA (reference sequence). Trimming took 3 bases from V and 7 from J, leaving 13 bases between them. In DNA, the CDR3 is TGCAGTGCTAGTTCCGGGACAAAGAACATTCAGTACTTC. Translating it yields CSASSGTKNIQYF.

The chain combines TRBV7-9 with TRBJ2-7; no definite D call. The CDR3 totals 12 residues. The V gene lost 4 bases and the J gene lost 1 base, with 5 bases spanning the gap. CDR1 and CDR2 from the germline V gene are SEHNR and FQNEAQ (reference sequence). CDR3 coding DNA: TGTGCCAGCAGCTCGAAATCCTACGAGCAGTACTTC. Translation: CASSSKSYEQYF.

The chain has TRBV6-2 or TRBV6-3 and TRBJ2-7, with D uncertain. The CDR3 runs to 13 residues. The germline CDR1 and CDR2 sequences are MNHEY and SVGEGT. V lost 0 bases to trimming and J lost 6 bases, with 9 bases between them. The CDR3 region has the DNA TGTGCCAGCAGTTACTCGACGAGGATCGAGCAGTACTTC. Its protein is CASSYSTRIEQYF.

The CDR3 loop is CASSPDWTEAFF. DNA of the CDR3: TGTGCCAGCTCTCCTGACTGGACTGAAGCTTTCTTT. The chain has TRBV18 and TRBJ1-1; D not certain. Germline values: CDR1 KGHSH, CDR2 LQKENI. Trimming removed 6 bases from V and 5 bases from J, with 10 bases in between. The CDR3 contains 12 residues.

A few counts support this clonotype. The genes are TRBV6-2 or TRBV6-3 and TRBJ2-2, with a tentative D call TRBD2 (6 bases). Germline CDR1 MNHEY, CDR2 SVGEGT. CDR3 length: 14 residues. V lost 10 bases and J 5 bases, leaving 17 bases between the germline ends. CDR3 in amino acids: CATRRGTGTGELFF. In nucleotides, the CDR3 is TGTGCCACCCGACGGGGGACGGGTACCGGGGAGCTGTTTTTT.

This clonotype was found a few times. This chain links TRBV20-1 with TRBJ2-1; the D gene is possibly TRBD2 (7 bases). Trimming removed 5 bases at V and 9 bases at J, with 11 bases between. Germline CDR1 reads DFQATT; CDR2 reads SNEGSKA (reference sequence). The CDR3 spans 11 residues. The CDR3 DNA is TGCAGTGCTTGGGGGGGGGCTGAGCAGTTCTTC. Its protein product is CSAWGGAEQFF.

The chain links TRBV7-2 to TRBJ1-5; TRBD1 agrees at 7 bases. The V gene's germline CDR1 is SGHTA and CDR2 FQGNSA. The trim removed 5 bases at V and 7 bases at J, leaving 8 bases unmatched. This CDR3 is built from 14 residues. CDR3 residues: CASSIQTGPQPQHF. The CDR3 DNA follows: TGTGCCAGCAGCATTCAGACAGGGCCCCAGCCCCAGCATTTT.

This clonotype occurred a few times. CDR3 nucleotide sequence: TGTGCCAGCAGTTACCGGCCCGGTTGGGGGGGGGCCGTAGATACGCAGTATTTT. It translates to CASSYRPGWGGAVDTQYF. V usage is TRBV6-5 and J usage is TRBJ2-3; a possible D gene is TRBD2 (7 bases). CDR3 length: 18 amino acids. Trimming took 2 bases from V and 5 from J, leaving 23 bases between them. Looked up from germline, CDR1 is MNHEY and CDR2 is SVGAGI.

This clonotype was seen a few times. The chain employs TRBV7-2 and TRBJ1-2; D might be TRBD1 (5 bases). The V gene's germline CDR1 is SGHTA and CDR2 FQGNSA. The CDR3 extends over 15 amino acids. V shed 1 base and J shed 8 bases, with 17 bases lying between them. The CDR3 sequence is CASSLEAGYSRGYTF. CDR3 bases: TGTGCCAGCAGCTTAGAAGCAGGGTATTCGCGCGGCTACACCTTC.

The chain couples TRBV28 to TRBJ2-1, with 7 nucleotides matching TRBD2. The CDR3 covers 15 residues. V was pared by 3 bases and J by 8 bases, with 10 bases of the junction left unmatched. Germline values: CDR1 MDHEN, CDR2 SYDVKM. For the CDR3, the DNA is TGTGCCAGCAGTTTGGTAGGCGGGAGTAGGGATGAGCAGTTCTTC. It is translated as CASSLVGGSRDEQFF. The full variable domain, its missing parts supplied by reference TRBV28 and TRBJ2-1, is DVKVTQSSRYLVKRTGEKVFLECVQDMDHENMFWYRQDPGLGLRLIYFSYDVKMKEKGDIPEGYSVSREKKERFSLILESASTNQTSMYLCASSLVGGSRDEQFFGPGTRLTVL.

The chain is built from TRBV11-2 and TRBJ2-6; D may be TRBD1 (6 bases). The germline V and J ends were trimmed by 1 base and 4 bases, with 17 bases remaining between them. Germline-derived CDR1 and CDR2 are SGHAT and FQNNGV. The CDR3 consists of 18 residues. In nucleotides, the CDR3 is TGTGCCAGCAGCTTAGTATTTGGGGGCTCTGCGGGGGCCAACGTCCTGACTTTC. Its translation is CASSLVFGGSAGANVLTF.

Only a few counts were recorded for this clonotype. The V and J genes are TRBV4-2 and TRBJ2-5; possible D gene TRBD2, 7 bases. The CDR3 is 18 amino acids. The V and J ends lost 1 base and 2 bases respectively, with 20 bases between them. The V gene's germline CDR1 is LGHNA and CDR2 YNFKEQ. In nucleotides, the CDR3 is TGTGCCAGCAGCCAAGTTGTTTCGGGGGGCGACGTACAAGAGACCCAGTACTTC. This codes for CASSQVVSGGDVQETQYF.

This clonotype was detected many times. The chain has TRBV7-9 and TRBJ2-2; D remains ambiguous. The germline V gene has CDR1 SEHNR and CDR2 FQNEAQ (reference sequence). This CDR3 is built from 14 residues. The V end lost 5 bases, the J end lost 3 bases, and 10 bases lay between the germline ends. CDR3 in amino acids: CASSPGRDTGELFF. The CDR3 DNA sequence: TGTGCCAGCAGCCCCGGACGCGACACCGGGGAGCTGTTTTTT.

The chain combines TRBV27 with TRBJ1-6; no clear D gene. The length of the CDR3 is 15 residues. Germline V gene data show CDR1 as MNHEY and CDR2 as SMNVEV (reference sequence). With 7 bases removed from V and 7 bases from J, the gap between germline ends came to 17 bases. The chain's CDR3 is CASTGGELLNSPLHF. The CDR3 coding sequence is TGTGCCAGCACCGGCGGGGAACTGTTAAATTCACCCCTCCACTTT.

This clonotype has just a few counts. The chain recombines TRBV12-3 or TRBV12-4 with TRBJ1-5, with D possibly being TRBD1 (6 bases). This CDR3 contains 13 residues. Deletions cut 7 bases from V and 5 bases from J, with 12 bases between. The CDR3 DNA sequence: TGTGCCAGCACACAGGGCGTGGATCAGCCCCAGCATTTT. It specifies CASTQGVDQPQHF.

The CDR3 here is CSATPGLAGSYNEQFF. The CDR3, as DNA: TGCAGTGCTACCCCAGGACTAGCGGGTTCCTACAATGAGCAGTTCTTC. The rearrangement links TRBV20-1 to TRBJ2-1, with 11 bases fitting TRBD2. V lost 4 bases and J lost 1; bases outside the gene matches: 6. This CDR3 region has 16 residues. Looked up from germline, CDR1 is DFQATT and CDR2 is SNEGSKA (reference sequence).

Comments on this clonotype: One end of the junction does not line up with germline, which may come from a read error. The J gene is TRBJ2-7, the V gene TRBV14; the D is unclear. From germline, CDR1 is SGHDN and CDR2 FVKESK. The CDR3 is made up of 12 amino acids. CDR3 amino acids: CASNRGTYDQYF. The CDR3 DNA follows: TGTGCCAGCAATCGAGGAACCTACGATCAGTACTTC.

The chain recombines TRBV6-6 with TRBJ2-1; TRBD1 aligns across 8 bases. V shed 8 bases, J shed 6 bases, and the junction held 6 bases outside the gene matches. The CDR3 covers 13 residues. The germline V gene has CDR1 MNHNY and CDR2 SVGAGI (reference sequence). Here the CDR3 DNA reads TGTGCCAGCGGGACAGGTCTGGGCAATGAGCAGTTCTTC. Protein product: CASGTGLGNEQFF.

CDR3 protein: CASSQDRGDTYEQYF. As DNA, the CDR3 is TGCGCCAGCAGCCAAGACCGGGGGGATACATACGAGCAGTACTTC. The chain joins TRBV4-3 to TRBJ2-7; TRBD2 matches at 7 bases. The CDR3 is 15 residues long. Germline-derived CDR1 and CDR2 are LGHNA and YSLEER. The V segment lost 0 bases and the J segment 4 bases; nucleotides outside the gene matches: 6.

The J gene is TRBJ2-4, the V gene TRBV12-3 or TRBV12-4; D call uncertain. The CDR3 has 15 amino acids. The V and J ends lost 3 bases and 2 bases respectively, with 11 bases between them. This CDR3 is CASSFWSGSKNIQYF. In DNA, the CDR3 is TGTGCCAGCAGTTTTTGGTCCGGGTCCAAAAACATTCAGTACTTC.

This clonotype was counted only a few times. The J gene is TRBJ2-5, the V gene TRBV9; D gene ambiguous. The germline gives CDR1 SGDLS, CDR2 YYNGEE. V was shortened by 4 bases and J by 2 bases, with 12 bases between the two germline ends. The CDR3 spans 14 residues. CDR3: CASSSDPGQETQYF. The CDR3 DNA reads as TGTGCCAGCAGCTCTGATCCAGGACAAGAGACCCAGTACTTC.